One and the same sample provided the 9 T cell receptor beta chains below, sequenced in a study of T cell responses to AZD1222 COVID-19 vaccine (dated by TCRdb to the early 2020s). The library was produced with the immunoSEQ multiplex PCR assay. TCRdb provides this immuneACCESS table in a form limited to in-frame rearrangements. Some clones are lacking; in checked studies, under half of them reflect an unresolved V gene, and why the rest are absent is not known. The sample yields about 140,000 clones; 93% were counted once. The biggest ten clones account for under 6.5% of the sample. The sample's time point label, decoded: baseline before first vaccination. The sequencing here drew on peripheral blood, taken on day 0 of AZD1222 vaccination. These TCRs come from an adult in good health.

The rearrangement uses TRBV6-5 and TRBJ2-1; D unclear. Trimming left V 0 bases short and J 10 bases short, with 7 bases between. The CDR3 sequence is 12 residues long. Germline assignment: CDR1 MNHEY and CDR2 SVGAGI. CDR3 in DNA: TGTGCCAGCAGTTACTCTGGACGCGAGCAGTTCTTC. Translating it yields CASSYSGREQFF.

The gene calls are TRBV10-3 and TRBJ2-1; TRBD2 matches at 9 bases. The CDR3 totals 14 residues. CDR1 ENHRY and CDR2 SYGVKD come from the germline V gene. The V gene end was trimmed by 6 bases and the J gene end by 4 bases; junction bases not matched to a gene: 4. The CDR3 DNA reads TGTGCCATCAGGAGCGGGAGGAATTACAATGAGCAGTTCTTC. Protein: CAIRSGRNYNEQFF.

On this clone itself: The sample carries other DNA sequences with the same CDR3. This chain uses TRBV6-5 with TRBJ1-1, with unresolved D. Per the germline V gene, CDR1 is MNHEY and CDR2 is SVGAGI. Trimming pared 5 bases from V and 1 base from J, leaving 8 bases between. CDR3 size: 13 residues. Written as DNA, the CDR3 is TGTGCCAGCAGTAGCCACAGGAACACTGAAGCTTTCTTT. It codes for CASSSHRNTEAFF.

This clone was found a few times. V is TRBV7-2 and J is TRBJ1-2; 7 nucleotides agree with TRBD1. CDR3 length equals 13 residues. Germline V CDR1 and CDR2: SGHTA, FQGNSA. V was pared by 2 bases and J by 6 bases, with 3 bases of the junction left unmatched. CDR3 nucleotides: TGTGCCAGCAGCTTATTCCAGGGGGATGGCTACACCTTC. It is translated as CASSLFQGDGYTF.

This sequence joins TRBV14 and TRBJ1-6; no firm D call. The CDR3 totals 14 residues. Germline V lookup: CDR1 SGHDN, CDR2 FVKESK. V lost 6 bases, J lost 7 bases, and 13 bases lay in between. The CDR3 nucleotides are TGTGCCAGCAGGCGCTCTGGACTGAATTCACCCCTCCACTTT. Protein product: CASRRSGLNSPLHF. Based on the CDR3 plus reference TRBV14 and TRBJ1-6, the full variable domain is EAGVTQFPSHSVIEKGQTVTLRCDPISGHDNLYWYRRVMGKEIKFLLHFVKESKQDESGMPNNRFLAERTGGTYSTLKVQPAELEDSGVYFCASRRSGLNSPLHFGNGTRLTVT.

The chain links TRBV24-1 to TRBJ2-1; 8 positions agree with TRBD2. The CDR3 runs 14 residues. V lost 7 bases, J lost 2 bases, and 3 bases stayed unmatched. Germline lookup yields CDR1 KGHDR and CDR2 SFDVKD. The CDR3: CATRGLGTYNEQFF. As DNA, the CDR3 is TGTGCCACCAGGGGACTAGGAACCTACAATGAGCAGTTCTTC.

The chain joins TRBV29-1 to TRBJ2-3, with D possibly being TRBD1 (6 bases). Germline V gives CDR1 SQVTM, CDR2 ANQGSEA. The CDR3 has 12 amino acids. V gave up 7 bases and J gave up 2 bases, with 10 bases separating them. CDR3 DNA sequence: TGCAGCGCGGACAGCTACACAGATACGCAGTATTTT. It is translated as CSADSYTDTQYF.

V gene TRBV7-2 combines with J gene TRBJ1-4; D is unresolved. Per the germline V gene, CDR1 is SGHTA and CDR2 is FQGNSA. The length of the CDR3 is 13 residues. V gave up 5 bases and J gave up 5 bases, with 9 bases separating them. In nucleotides, the CDR3 is TGTGCCAGCAGCCGTGTTCCGAATGAAAAACTGTTTTTT. Encoded protein: CASSRVPNEKLFF.

V usage is TRBV19 and J usage is TRBJ1-2; D is unclear. The CDR3 loop spans 14 amino acids. Trimming pared 4 bases from V and 1 base from J, leaving 10 bases between. CDR1 is LNHDA, CDR2 SQIVND, per germline (reference sequence). This CDR3 is CASSTSVNNYGYTF. CDR3 DNA: TGTGCCAGTAGTACCTCCGTCAATAACTATGGCTACACCTTC. Full variable domain (missing parts from reference TRBV19 and TRBJ1-2): DGGITQSPKYLFRKEGQNVTLSCEQNLNHDAMYWYRQDPGQGLRLIYYSQIVNDFQKGDIAEGYSVSREKKESFPLTVTSAQKNPTAFYLCASSTSVNNYGYTFGSGTRLTVV.